The entry that follows covers one TCR beta chain sequence. Antigen specificity is unknown. The donors were members of the validation cohort comprising roughly 130 subjects, separate from the roughly 700-subject first cohort. This entry is derived from a study of cytomegalovirus exposure and HLA in healthy donors. Study context: A subsequent analysis reported that the 120 or so validation repertoires were produced on the same platform that had also been used for the 666 first-cohort repertoires.

The protocol was immunoSEQ multiplex PCR, while the TCRdb copy is restricted to in-frame clones and leaves out a portion. The sample has roughly 140,000 clones, roughly nine tenths seen once; the top ten hold about 0.7%. Study-wide findings and caveats: Both high specificity and high sensitivity reportedly marked the classifier's diagnosis of cytomegalovirus status. In vitro experiments confirmed that a few CMV-associated chains were specific for CMV antigens.

Germline V gene data show CDR1 as MNHEY and CDR2 as SMNVEV (reference sequence). Between the trimmed V and J ends, which lost 5 bases and 7 bases, there was a span of 11 bases. This CDR3 is built from 12 residues. This chain connects TRBV27 to TRBJ1-1, with a possible D match to TRBD1 (5 bases). This receptor was identified in a man aged 18-30 years in good health and CMV-seronegative. The source material was PBMCs. DNA for the CDR3: TGTGCCAGCAGTCCGGGAGACAGTGAAGCTTTCTTT. This sequence encodes CASSPGDSEAFF.